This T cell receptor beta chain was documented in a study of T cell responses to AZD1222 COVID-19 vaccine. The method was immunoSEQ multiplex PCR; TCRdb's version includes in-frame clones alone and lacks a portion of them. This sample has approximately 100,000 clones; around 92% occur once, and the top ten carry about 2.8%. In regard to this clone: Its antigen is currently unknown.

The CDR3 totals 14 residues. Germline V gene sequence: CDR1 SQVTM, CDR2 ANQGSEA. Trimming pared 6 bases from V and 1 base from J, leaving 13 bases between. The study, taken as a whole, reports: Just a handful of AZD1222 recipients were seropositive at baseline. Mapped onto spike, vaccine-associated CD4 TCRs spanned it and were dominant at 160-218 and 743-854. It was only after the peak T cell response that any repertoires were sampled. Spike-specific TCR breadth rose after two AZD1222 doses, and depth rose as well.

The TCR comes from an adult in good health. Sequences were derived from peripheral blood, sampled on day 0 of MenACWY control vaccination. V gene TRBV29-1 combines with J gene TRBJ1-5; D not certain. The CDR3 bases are TGCAGCGTCCAGACCGGGTCAAGCAATCAGCCCCAGCATTTT. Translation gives CSVQTGSSNQPQHF.